This TCR beta chain was sequenced in a study of T cell responses to AZD1222 COVID-19 vaccine. General study findings and limits: Within unmutated variant regions lay the reported targets of nearly half of spike-specific TCRs.

Regarding this clone: No antigen is known for it.

Using immunoSEQ multiplex PCR, the repertoire was profiled, and TCRdb retains in-frame clones only, with some absent. The sample records about 150,000 clones, roughly nine tenths being singletons. The germline V gene has CDR1 SNHLY and CDR2 FYNNEI. CDR3 length equals 14 residues. The germline V and J ends were trimmed by 8 bases and 2 bases, with 12 bases remaining between them. Material: peripheral blood, obtained on day 0 of AZD1222 vaccination. The chain couples TRBV2 to TRBJ1-4, with a possible D match to TRBD1 (6 bases). The clonotype comes from an adult in good health. This CDR3 is CASLPGATNEKLFF. The CDR3 DNA follows: TGTGCCAGCCTACCAGGGGCGACTAATGAAAAACTGTTTTTT.